A selection of T cell receptor beta chains follows, all from one sample in a study of human T cells and chemical hapten exposure. TCRdb re-derived calls from the RACE reads in MiXCR, one entry per CDR3 protein. The table includes 330,000 or so distinct CDR3 sequences, just under 6.5% detected once. This specimen consisted of whole blood, obtained in connection with sensitization to the hapten diphenylcyclopropenone (DPC). Source of these receptors: a woman between 18 and 29 years old with alopecia areata. Some clones in this sample may be carry-over from other donors' samples. Both conserved end residues are part of each CDR3. Fields, in order: J gene, D gene, clone size, V gene, CDR3 DNA, CDR3 protein. D genes are given only for firm matches. Not all rows give a size; the values are once, few, many and, for expanded clones, a class.

TRBJ1-5	-	-	TRBV20-1	TGCAGTGCTATATGGGGTAGCAATCAGCCCCAGCATTTT	CSAIWGSNQPQHF
TRBJ2-3	-	few	TRBV5-1	TGCGCCAGCAGCTTTGGTGGGGTGGATACGCAGTATTTT	CASSFGGVDTQYF
TRBJ2-1	-	-	TRBV7-9	TGTGCCAGCAGCCCCCGGTTCGATGAGCAGTTCTTC	CASSPRFDEQFF
TRBJ1-4	TRBD1	-	TRBV20-1	TGCAGTGCTGGGGACAGGGGTACTAATGAAAAACTGTTTTTT	CSAGDRGTNEKLFF
TRBJ2-5	-	few	TRBV7-9	TGTGCCATCACCAGGGTAGGAGAGACCCAGTACTTC	CAITRVGETQYF
TRBJ1-5	-	few	TRBV12-3/TRBV12-4	TGTGCCAGCAGTTTAGCAGAGGCGGGAGGTCAGCCCCAGCATTTT	CASSLAEAGGQPQHF
TRBJ2-5	-	-	TRBV27	TGTGCCAGCACGTCACAGGGAGAGACCCAGTACTTC	CASTSQGETQYF
TRBJ2-3	TRBD2	many	TRBV4-3	TGCGCCAGCAGCCCCCTGACTAGCGGCCTTCTAAGCACAGATACGCAGTATTTT	CASSPLTSGLLSTDTQYF
TRBJ2-3	TRBD2	many	TRBV5-1	TGTGCCAGCAGCTTGGGGACTAGTTCAGATACGCAGTATTTT	CASSLGTSSDTQYF
TRBJ2-7	-	few	TRBV20-1	TGCAGTGCTAGTGACCTGGCGGCACCCTACGAGCAGTACTTC	CSASDLAAPYEQYF
TRBJ1-1	TRBD1	few	TRBV5-5	TGTGCCAGCAGCTTGTACGGACAGGTGGGACCTGAAGCTTTCTTT	CASSLYGQVGPEAFF
TRBJ1-3	-	many	TRBV5-8	TGTGCCAGCGGACCTATCCCTCGCAGGGGTGGAAACACCATATATTTT	CASGPIPRRGGNTIYF
TRBJ2-7	TRBD2	few	TRBV12-5	TGTGCTAGTGGTTGGGCGGGAGGCCGGGACGAGCAGTACTTC	CASGWAGGRDEQYF
TRBJ2-1	-	-	TRBV12-3/TRBV12-4	TGTGCCAGCAGTTTCGGGACGTGGAATGAGCAGTTCTTC	CASSFGTWNEQFF
TRBJ2-4	TRBD1	few	TRBV10-2	TGCGCCAGCAATCAAGGACAGGGTCTAAACATTCAGTACTTC	CASNQGQGLNIQYF
TRBJ2-4	-	many	TRBV5-1	TGCGCCAGCAGCTTGACAGCTAACCTAGCCAAAAACATTCAGTACTTC	CASSLTANLAKNIQYF
TRBJ2-2	-	-	TRBV5-1	TGCGCCAGCAGCGTACAGGGTCCGAACACCGGGGAGCTGTTTTTT	CASSVQGPNTGELFF